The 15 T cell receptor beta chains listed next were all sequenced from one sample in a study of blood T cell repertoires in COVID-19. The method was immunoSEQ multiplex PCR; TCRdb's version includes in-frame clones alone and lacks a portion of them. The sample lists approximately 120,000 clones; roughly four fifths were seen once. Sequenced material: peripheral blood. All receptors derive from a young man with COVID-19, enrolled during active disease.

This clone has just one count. CDR3 nucleotides: TGTGCAAGTCGCCCCCCGGAGTCCGGAGAGACCCAGTACTTC. As protein: CASRPPESGETQYF. The chain recombines TRBV12-2 with TRBJ2-5; TRBD2 is the table's D call, not checked against the DNA. TRBV12-2 is flagged as a pseudogene. CDR3 size: 14 residues.

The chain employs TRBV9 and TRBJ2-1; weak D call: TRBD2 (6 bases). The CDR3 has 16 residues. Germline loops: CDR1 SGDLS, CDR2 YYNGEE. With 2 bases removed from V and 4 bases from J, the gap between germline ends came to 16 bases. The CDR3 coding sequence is TGTGCCAGCAGCGTCGGAGGCGGGGCCCGATACAATGAGCAGTTCTTC. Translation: CASSVGGGARYNEQFF.

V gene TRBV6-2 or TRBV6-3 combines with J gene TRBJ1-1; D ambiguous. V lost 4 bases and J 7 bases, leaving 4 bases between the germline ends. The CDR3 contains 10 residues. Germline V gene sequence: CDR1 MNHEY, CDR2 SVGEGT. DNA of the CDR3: TGTGCCAGCAGTTCCCGTGAAGCTTTCTTT. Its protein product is CASSSREAFF.

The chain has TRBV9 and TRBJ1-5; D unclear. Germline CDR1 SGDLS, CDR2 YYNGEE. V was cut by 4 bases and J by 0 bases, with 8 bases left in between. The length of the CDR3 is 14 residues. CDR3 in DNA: TGTGCCAGCAGCCCCTACAGTAGCAATCAGCCCCAGCATTTT. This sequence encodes CASSPYSSNQPQHF.

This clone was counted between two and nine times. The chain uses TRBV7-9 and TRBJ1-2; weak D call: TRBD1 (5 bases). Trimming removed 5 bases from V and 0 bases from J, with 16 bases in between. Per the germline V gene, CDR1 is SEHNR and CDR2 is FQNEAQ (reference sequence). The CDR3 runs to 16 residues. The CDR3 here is CASSEPQGPSNYGYTF. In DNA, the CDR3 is TGTGCCAGCAGCGAACCGCAGGGTCCCTCTAACTATGGCTACACCTTC.

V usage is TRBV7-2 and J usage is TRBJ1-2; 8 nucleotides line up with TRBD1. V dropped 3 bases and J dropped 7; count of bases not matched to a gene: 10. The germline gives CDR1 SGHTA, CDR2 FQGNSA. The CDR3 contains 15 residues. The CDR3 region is CASSFYLTGVGGYTF. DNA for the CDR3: TGTGCCAGCAGCTTCTACTTGACAGGGGTCGGTGGCTACACCTTC. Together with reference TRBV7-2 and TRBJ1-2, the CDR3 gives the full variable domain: GAGVSQSPSNKVTEKGKDVELRCDPISGHTALYWYRQSLGQGLEFLIYFQGNSAPDKSGLPSDRFSAERTGGSVSTLTIQRTQQEDSAVYLCASSFYLTGVGGYTFGSGTRLTVV.

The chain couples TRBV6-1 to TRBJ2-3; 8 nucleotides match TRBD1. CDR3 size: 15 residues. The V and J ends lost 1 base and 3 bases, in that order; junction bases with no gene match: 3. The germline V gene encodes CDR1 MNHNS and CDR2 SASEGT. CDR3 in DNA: TGTGCCAGCAGTGAAGAGGACAGGGTGACAGATACGCAGTATTTT. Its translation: CASSEEDRVTDTQYF.

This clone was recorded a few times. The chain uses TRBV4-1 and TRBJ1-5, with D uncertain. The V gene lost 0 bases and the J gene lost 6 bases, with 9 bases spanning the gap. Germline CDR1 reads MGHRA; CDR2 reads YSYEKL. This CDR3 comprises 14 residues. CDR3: CASSQERSSQPQHF. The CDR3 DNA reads TGCGCCAGCAGCCAAGAAAGGTCTAGTCAGCCCCAGCATTTT.

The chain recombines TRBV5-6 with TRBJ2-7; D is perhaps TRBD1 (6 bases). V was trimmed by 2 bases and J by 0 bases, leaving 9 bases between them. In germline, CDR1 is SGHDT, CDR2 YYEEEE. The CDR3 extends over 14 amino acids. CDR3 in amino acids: CASSFGQHSYEQYF. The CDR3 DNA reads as TGTGCCAGCAGCTTCGGACAGCACTCCTACGAGCAGTACTTC. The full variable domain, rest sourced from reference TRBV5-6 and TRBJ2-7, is DAGVTQSPTHLIKTRGQQVTLRCSPKSGHDTVSWYQQALGQGPQFIFQYYEEEERQRGNFPDRFSGHQFPNYSSELNVNALLLGDSALYLCASSFGQHSYEQYFGPGTRLTVT.

DNA of the CDR3: TGTGCCAGCAGTGACCCCTCCGAGAGCGGGGGGGCCTCTAATGAGCAGTTCTTC. It encodes CASSDPSESGGASNEQFF. The chain uses TRBV6-4 and TRBJ2-1, with 10 bases lining up with TRBD2. Germline lookup yields CDR1 MRHNA and CDR2 SNTAGT. The CDR3 has 18 residues. V was pared by 2 bases and J by 7 bases, with 14 bases of the junction left unmatched.

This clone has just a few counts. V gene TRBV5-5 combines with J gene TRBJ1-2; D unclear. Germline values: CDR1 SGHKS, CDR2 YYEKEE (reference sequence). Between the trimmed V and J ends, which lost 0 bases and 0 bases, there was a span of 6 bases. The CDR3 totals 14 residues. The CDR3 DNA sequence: TGTGCCAGCAGCTTGGAAACAGCTAACTATGGCTACACCTTC. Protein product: CASSLETANYGYTF.

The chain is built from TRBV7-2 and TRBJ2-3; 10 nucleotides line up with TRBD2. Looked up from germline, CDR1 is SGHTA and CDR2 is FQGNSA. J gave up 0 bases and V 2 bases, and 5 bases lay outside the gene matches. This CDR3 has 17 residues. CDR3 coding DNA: TGTGCCAGCAGCTTAAGCAGACTAGCGGGCAGCACAGATACGCAGTATTTT. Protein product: CASSLSRLAGSTDTQYF. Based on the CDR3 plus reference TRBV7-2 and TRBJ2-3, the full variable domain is GAGVSQSPSNKVTEKGKDVELRCDPISGHTALYWYRQSLGQGLEFLIYFQGNSAPDKSGLPSDRFSAERTGGSVSTLTIQRTQQEDSAVYLCASSLSRLAGSTDTQYFGPGTRLTVL.

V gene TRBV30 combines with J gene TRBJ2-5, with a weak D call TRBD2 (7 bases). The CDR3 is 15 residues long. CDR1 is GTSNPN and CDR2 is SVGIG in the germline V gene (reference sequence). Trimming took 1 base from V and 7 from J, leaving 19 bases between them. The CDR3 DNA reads TGTGCCTGGAGTGGGGACGGGGGGCTCTCAGGGACCCAGTACTTC. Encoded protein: CAWSGDGGLSGTQYF.

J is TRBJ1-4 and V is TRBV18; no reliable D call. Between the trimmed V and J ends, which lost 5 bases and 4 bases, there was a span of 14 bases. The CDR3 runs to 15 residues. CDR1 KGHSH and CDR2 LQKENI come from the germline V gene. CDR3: CASSLRGGSNEKLFF. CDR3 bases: TGTGCCAGCTCATTGCGAGGTGGGAGTAATGAAAAACTGTTTTTT.

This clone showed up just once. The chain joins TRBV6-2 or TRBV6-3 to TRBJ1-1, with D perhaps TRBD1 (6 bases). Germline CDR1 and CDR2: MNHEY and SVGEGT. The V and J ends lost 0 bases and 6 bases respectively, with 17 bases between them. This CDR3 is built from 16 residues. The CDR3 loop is CASSYSKQRGKAEAFF. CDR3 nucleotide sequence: TGTGCCAGCAGTTACTCAAAACAGAGGGGGAAGGCTGAAGCTTTCTTT.